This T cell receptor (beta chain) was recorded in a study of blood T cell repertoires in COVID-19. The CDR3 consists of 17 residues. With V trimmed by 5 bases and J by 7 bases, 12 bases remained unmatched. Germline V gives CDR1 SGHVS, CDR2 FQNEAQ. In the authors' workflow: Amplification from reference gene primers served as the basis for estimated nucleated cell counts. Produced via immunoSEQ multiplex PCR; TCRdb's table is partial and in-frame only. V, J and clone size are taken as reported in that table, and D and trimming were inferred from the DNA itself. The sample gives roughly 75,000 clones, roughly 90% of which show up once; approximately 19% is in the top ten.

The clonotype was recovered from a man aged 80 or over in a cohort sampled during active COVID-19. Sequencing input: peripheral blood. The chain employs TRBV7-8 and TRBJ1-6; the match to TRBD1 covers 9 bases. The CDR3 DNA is TGTGCCAGCAGCAAGAGATTACCGGGGACAGGGAATTCACCCCTCCACTTT. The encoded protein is CASSKRLPGTGNSPLHF. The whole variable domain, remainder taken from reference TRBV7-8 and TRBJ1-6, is GAGVSQSPRYKVAKRGQDVALRCDPISGHVSLFWYQQALGQGPEFLTYFQNEAQLDKSGLPSDRFFAERPEGSVSTLKIQRTQQEDSAVYLCASSKRLPGTGNSPLHFGNGTRLTVT.